Presented here are 2 T cell receptor beta chains from one specimen sequenced in a study of T cells after yellow fever vaccination. TCRdb analysed the 5' RACE reads with MiXCR anew, one entry per CDR3 protein. The sample has 25,000 to 30,000 distinct CDR3 sequences, less than 5.5% seen once. The sequences come from CD8+ T cells sorted from PBMCs, collected 10 days after the yellow fever booster vaccination. The receptors were gathered from a man aged 25-45 years who received the YFV17D yellow fever vaccine.

Ten or more counts support this clonotype. The V and J genes are TRBV28 and TRBJ2-1, with 8 bases matching TRBD2. The V and J ends lost 6 bases and 4 bases, in that order; junction bases with no gene match: 11. CDR1 MDHEN and CDR2 SYDVKM come from the germline V gene. CDR3 length: 16 amino acids. Here the CDR3 reads CASSPGAGGRYNEQFF. The CDR3 region has the DNA TGTGCCAGCAGCCCGGGGGCTGGCGGGAGGTACAATGAGCAGTTCTTC.

This clonotype showed up many times. The genes are TRBV7-8 and TRBJ2-7; TRBD1 matches 9 bases. This CDR3 region has 15 residues. The V segment lost 2 bases and the J segment 5 bases; nucleotides outside the gene matches: 7. Germline CDR1 and CDR2: SGHVS and FQNEAQ. The CDR3 here is CASSLMGQGQHEQYF. The CDR3 region has the DNA TGTGCCAGCAGCTTAATGGGACAGGGCCAACACGAGCAGTACTTC.